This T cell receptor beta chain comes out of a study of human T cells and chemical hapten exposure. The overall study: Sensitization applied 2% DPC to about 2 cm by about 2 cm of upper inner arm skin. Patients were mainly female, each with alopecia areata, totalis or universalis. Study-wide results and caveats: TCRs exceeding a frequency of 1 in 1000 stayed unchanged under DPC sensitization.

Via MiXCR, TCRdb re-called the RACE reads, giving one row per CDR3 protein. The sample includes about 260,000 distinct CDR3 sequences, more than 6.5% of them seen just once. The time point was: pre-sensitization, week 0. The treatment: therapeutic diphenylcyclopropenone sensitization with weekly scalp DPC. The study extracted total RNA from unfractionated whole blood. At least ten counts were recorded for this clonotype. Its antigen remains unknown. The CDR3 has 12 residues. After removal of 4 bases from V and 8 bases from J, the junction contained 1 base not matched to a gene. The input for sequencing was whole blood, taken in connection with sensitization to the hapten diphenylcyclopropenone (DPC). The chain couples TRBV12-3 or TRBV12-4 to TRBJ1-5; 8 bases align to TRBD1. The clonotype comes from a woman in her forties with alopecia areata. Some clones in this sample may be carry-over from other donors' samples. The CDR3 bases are TGTGCCAGCAGTTCAGGGGGCGAGCCCCAGCATTTT. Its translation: CASSSGGEPQHF.